The rows below give T cell receptor beta chains drawn from one sample of a study of T cell repertoires in cytomegalovirus infection. MiXCR, run by TCRdb on the reads, gives a single entry per CDR3 protein. The repertoire consists of approximately 340,000 distinct CDR3 sequences, with roughly 29% occurring once and the leading ten covering roughly 20%. Their specific antigens are unknown. The source material was cultured PBMCs, sampled from culture after CMV antigen stimulation. Every receptor here comes from a human donor in good health (CMV status not recorded). Some clones in this sample may be carry-over from other donors' samples. CDR3s include the opening cysteine and the closing phenylalanine or tryptophan. The order of the fields is V gene, J gene, clone size, D gene, CDR3 protein, CDR3 DNA. D genes are given only for firm matches. Clone size is not always given. Where it is, it says once, few, many or a class for expanded clones.

V: TRBV29-1
J: TRBJ1-1
size: NA
D: TRBD1
CDR3: CSVEDMGQGYMNTEAFF
DNA: TGCAGCGTTGAAGATATGGGACAGGGATACATGAACACTGAAGCTTTCTTT

V: TRBV11-2
J: TRBJ1-2
size: NA
D: TRBD1
CDR3: CASSYGQGLYGYTF
DNA: TGTGCCAGCAGCTACGGACAGGGCCTCTATGGCTACACCTTC

V: TRBV20-1
J: TRBJ1-4
size: few
D: NA
CDR3: CSATRATTNEKLFF
DNA: TGCAGTGCTACAAGAGCAACAACTAATGAAAAACTGTTTTTT

V: TRBV7-3
J: TRBJ2-3
size: NA
D: NA
CDR3: CASSLTFSDTQYF
DNA: TGTGCCAGCAGCTTAACGTTTTCCGATACGCAGTATTTT

V: TRBV7-2
J: TRBJ2-1
size: NA
D: NA
CDR3: CASTLGRSSYNEQFF
DNA: TGTGCCAGCACCTTAGGCCGAAGCTCCTACAATGAGCAGTTCTTC

V: TRBV27
J: TRBJ2-1
size: NA
D: NA
CDR3: CASGDGTYNEQFF
DNA: TGTGCCAGCGGAGACGGGACCTACAATGAGCAGTTCTTC

V: TRBV19
J: TRBJ2-3
size: NA
D: NA
CDR3: CASSIVGTQPTDTQYF
DNA: TGTGCCAGTAGTATAGTCGGGACCCAACCCACAGATACGCAGTATTTT

V: TRBV12-3/TRBV12-4
J: TRBJ1-1
size: many
D: NA
CDR3: CASSDPYVVNTEAFF
DNA: TGTGCCAGCAGCGATCCATACGTCGTGAACACTGAAGCTTTCTTT

V: TRBV10-3
J: TRBJ2-7
size: NA
D: TRBD1
CDR3: CAISPTTGTGLNEQYF
DNA: TGTGCCATCAGTCCGACGACCGGGACAGGGCTCAACGAGCAGTACTTC

V: TRBV6-5
J: TRBJ2-7
size: NA
D: NA
CDR3: CASSYAQGGPYEQYF
DNA: TGTGCCAGCAGTTACGCCCAGGGAGGCCCCTACGAGCAGTACTTC

V: TRBV12-3/TRBV12-4
J: TRBJ1-6
size: NA
D: NA
CDR3: CASRPQTNNSPLHF
DNA: TGTGCCAGCAGACCACAGACCAATAATTCACCCCTCCACTTT

V: TRBV29-1
J: TRBJ2-1
size: many
D: NA
CDR3: CSTVPTANEQFF
DNA: TGCAGCACCGTACCCACAGCCAATGAGCAGTTCTTC

V: TRBV6-2/TRBV6-3
J: TRBJ2-1
size: NA
D: NA
CDR3: CASSYSLGSNEQFF
DNA: TGTGCCAGCAGTTACTCCCTAGGAAGCAATGAGCAGTTCTTC

V: TRBV20-1
J: TRBJ2-5
size: many
D: TRBD2
CDR3: CSARDGRLAGELQETQYF
DNA: TGCAGTGCTAGAGATGGGAGACTAGCGGGGGAGCTACAAGAGACCCAGTACTTC

V: TRBV2
J: TRBJ1-5
size: NA
D: NA
CDR3: CASSEQKAQHF
DNA: TGTGCCAGCAGTGAACAGAAGGCCCAGCATTTT

V: TRBV9
J: TRBJ1-1
size: NA
D: NA
CDR3: CASSVGVRGSTEAFF
DNA: TGTGCCAGCAGCGTAGGTGTCAGGGGTTCAACTGAAGCTTTCTTT

V: TRBV6-4
J: TRBJ2-1
size: NA
D: NA
CDR3: CASSPLAGWNNEQFF
DNA: TGTGCCAGCAGCCCGCTTGCCGGGTGGAACAATGAGCAGTTCTTC

V: TRBV12-3/TRBV12-4
J: TRBJ2-7
size: few
D: TRBD2
CDR3: CASSYRASGDTYEQYF
DNA: TGTGCCAGCAGTTACCGGGCTAGCGGGGACACCTACGAGCAGTACTTC

V: TRBV6-6
J: TRBJ1-2
size: few
D: NA
CDR3: CASRSQSLGYGYTF
DNA: TGTGCCAGCAGGTCCCAGAGCCTAGGCTATGGCTACACCTTC

V: TRBV10-3
J: TRBJ1-3
size: few
D: NA
CDR3: CASIRNREGNTIYF
DNA: TGTGCCTCCATCCGGAACAGGGAAGGAAACACCATATATTTT

V: TRBV7-8
J: TRBJ1-4
size: few
D: NA
CDR3: CASSPKEGPATNEKLFF
DNA: TGTGCCAGCAGCCCGAAGGAGGGCCCGGCAACTAATGAAAAACTGTTTTTT

V: TRBV27
J: TRBJ1-2
size: NA
D: NA
CDR3: CASSGKRGFYGYTF
DNA: TGTGCCAGCAGTGGGAAGAGGGGATTCTATGGCTACACCTTC

V: TRBV20-1
J: TRBJ2-1
size: NA
D: TRBD2
CDR3: CSARDPYLAGVYNEQFF
DNA: TGCAGTGCTAGAGATCCCTATCTAGCGGGGGTATACAATGAGCAGTTCTTC

V: TRBV30
J: TRBJ2-6
size: many
D: NA
CDR3: CALYRGGVSSGANVLTF
DNA: TGTGCCCTTTACAGGGGGGGAGTTAGCTCTGGGGCCAACGTCCTGACTTTC

V: TRBV3-1
J: TRBJ2-1
size: few
D: TRBD2
CDR3: CASSQALTSGVFGQFF
DNA: TGTGCCAGCAGCCAAGCATTGACTAGCGGGGTTTTCGGGCAGTTCTTC

V: TRBV11-1
J: TRBJ2-5
size: once
D: NA
CDR3: CASNGQNQETQYF
DNA: TGTGCCAGCAATGGACAGAATCAAGAGACCCAGTACTTC

V: TRBV7-2
J: TRBJ2-5
size: many
D: NA
CDR3: CASEQNQETQYF
DNA: TGTGCCAGTGAACAGAACCAAGAGACCCAGTACTTC

V: TRBV7-6
J: TRBJ2-5
size: NA
D: NA
CDR3: CASSRTDTKETQYF
DNA: TGTGCCAGCAGCCGCACGGACACCAAAGAGACCCAGTACTTC

V: TRBV6-2/TRBV6-3
J: TRBJ1-5
size: NA
D: TRBD1
CDR3: CASTRRQGNGNQPQHF
DNA: TGTGCCAGCACCAGACGACAGGGGAACGGCAATCAGCCCCAGCATTTT

V: TRBV6-1
J: TRBJ2-5
size: NA
D: TRBD1
CDR3: CASSEAPGGVQETQYF
DNA: TGTGCCAGCAGTGAAGCCCCAGGGGGCGTCCAAGAGACCCAGTACTTC

V: TRBV5-1
J: TRBJ2-1
size: NA
D: NA
CDR3: CASSLETTTNNEQFF
DNA: TGCGCCAGCAGCTTGGAGACCACGACCAACAATGAGCAGTTCTTC

V: TRBV7-4
J: TRBJ1-2
size: NA
D: TRBD1
CDR3: CASGAWGQGKGYTF
DNA: TGTGCCAGCGGGGCCTGGGGACAGGGTAAAGGCTACACCTTC